This is a list of T cell receptor beta chains from one sample in a study of blood T cell repertoires in COVID-19. The repertoire was sequenced with immunoSEQ multiplex PCR; TCRdb's copy has only in-frame clones and lacks some. This table has around 230,000 clones, 75% to 90% appearing once. Specimen: peripheral blood. The receptors originated from a man aged 35 to 55 with acute or convalescent COVID-19. CDR3s leave out the opening cysteine and the closing phenylalanine or tryptophan.

TRBV12-3/TRBV12-4	TRBJ2-7	11	ASCDSYVYEQY
TRBV2	TRBJ1-5	12	ASSMGHSNQPQH
TRBV19	TRBJ2-7	13	ASSPGLVVSYEQY
TRBV6-4	TRBJ2-1	14	ASSEYLAGPSQKQF
TRBV14	TRBJ2-6	15	ASSQALRGSGANVLT
TRBV4-1	TRBJ1-6	15	ASSQEPLSSYNSPLH
TRBV10-3	TRBJ1-1	10	AIIGLNTEAF
TRBV5-6	TRBJ2-6	13	ASSLAGSGANVLT
TRBV29-1	TRBJ2-5	13	SVVFRRRLEETQY
TRBV7-9	TRBJ1-4	13	ASSLEGQYNEKLF
TRBV30	TRBJ2-7	11	AWSRNTGYEQY
TRBV9	TRBJ1-4	16	ASSTPGQGATGNEKLF
TRBV6-5	TRBJ2-5	11	ASSRDYQETQY
TRBV19	TRBJ1-1	11	ASSSQGMTEAF
TRBV5-8	TRBJ1-1	14	ASSLDTYYEGTEAF
TRBV7-2	TRBJ1-4	13	ASSRGTGAYEKLF
TRBV5-1	TRBJ1-4	12	ASSTGQGGRKLF
TRBV3-1/TRBV3-2	TRBJ2-7	12	ATSIGTSIYEQY
TRBV9	TRBJ1-2	14	ASSRSTGDVNYGYT
TRBV7-8	TRBJ2-3	13	ASSLRLATSDTQY
TRBV9	TRBJ1-4	14	ASSAEQGSDGEKLF
TRBV6-5	TRBJ1-2	13	ASSYLGGPLYGYT
TRBV29-1	TRBJ2-5	13	SVERWGQVGETQY
TRBV19	TRBJ2-7	12	ASSPGQGTYEQY
TRBV6-5	TRBJ1-6	12	ASSYGGVSSPLH
TRBV28	TRBJ1-5	10	ASSLGLFPLH